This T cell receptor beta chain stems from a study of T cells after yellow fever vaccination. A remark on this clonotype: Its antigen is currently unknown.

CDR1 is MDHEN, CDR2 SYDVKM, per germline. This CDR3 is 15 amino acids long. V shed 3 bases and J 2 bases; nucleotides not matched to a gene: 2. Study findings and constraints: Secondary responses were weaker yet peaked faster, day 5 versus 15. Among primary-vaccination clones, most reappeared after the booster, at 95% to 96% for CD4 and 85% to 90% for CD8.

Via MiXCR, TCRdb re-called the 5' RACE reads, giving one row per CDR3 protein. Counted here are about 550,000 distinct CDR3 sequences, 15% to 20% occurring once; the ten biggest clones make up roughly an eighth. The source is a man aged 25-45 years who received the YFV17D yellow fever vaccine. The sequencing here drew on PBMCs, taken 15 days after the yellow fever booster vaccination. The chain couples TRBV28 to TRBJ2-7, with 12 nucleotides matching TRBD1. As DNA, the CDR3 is TGTGCCAGCAGTTTCGGGACAGGGGGCCCCTACGAGCAGTACTTC. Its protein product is CASSFGTGGPYEQYF.